Presented here are 24 T cell receptor beta chains from one specimen sequenced in a study of Ad26.COV2.S vaccination and SARS-CoV-2 variants. The treatment is: about 20 received Ad26.COV2.S at low or high dose, single or two shots; five or six received placebo; per-sample allocation not given. Samples were taken on day 63 after the first vaccine or placebo injection. The protocol was immunoSEQ multiplex PCR, while the TCRdb copy is restricted to in-frame clones and leaves out a portion. The sample has 360,000 or so clones, about 88% seen once. The source material was peripheral blood, sampled in a trial of Ad26.COV2.S vaccine versus placebo. Receptor source: a person between 18 and 59 years old who received the Ad26.COV2.S COVID-19 vaccine or a placebo.

This rearrangement joins TRBV27 to TRBJ1-1; D gene ambiguous. Germline V CDR1 and CDR2: MNHEY, SMNVEV (reference sequence). With 10 bases removed from V and 2 bases from J, the gap between germline ends came to 14 bases. CDR3 length: 13 amino acids. DNA for the CDR3: TGTGCCACCTCGGAGGCAGCTAACACTGAAGCTTTCTTT. Its protein is CATSEAANTEAFF.

This clone was seen a single time. This chain uses TRBV7-9 with TRBJ1-1; no clear D gene. This CDR3 has 12 residues. The germline V gene encodes CDR1 SEHNR and CDR2 FQNEAQ (reference sequence). V was clipped by 2 bases and J by 7 bases, with 8 bases between them. CDR3: CASSLTSNEAFF. CDR3 in DNA: TGTGCCAGCAGCTTAACGTCCAATGAAGCTTTCTTT.

This chain connects TRBV3-1 (or the pseudogene TRBV3-2) to TRBJ2-1, with a tentative D call TRBD2 (6 bases). This CDR3 contains 15 residues. CDR1 and CDR2 from the germline V gene are LGHDT and YNNKEL (reference sequence). V lost 3 bases and J lost 4, with 13 bases in between. This CDR3 is CASSHRERGYNEQFF. For the CDR3, the DNA is TGTGCCAGCAGCCACCGGGAGAGAGGTTACAATGAGCAGTTCTTC.

V gene TRBV24-1 combines with J gene TRBJ2-7, with D perhaps matching TRBD2 (7 bases). Germline loops: CDR1 KGHDR, CDR2 SFDVKD. This CDR3 contains 14 residues. Trimming stripped 4 bases from V and 8 bases from J, with 17 bases between. CDR3 sequence reads: CATSDPARGAQQYF. In nucleotides, the CDR3 is TGTGCCACCAGTGACCCCGCTCGGGGGGCCCAGCAGTACTTC.

The chain is built from TRBV15 and TRBJ2-2; D perhaps matches TRBD2 (5 bases). Deletions cut 2 bases from V and 4 bases from J, with 8 bases between. Germline values: CDR1 LNHNV, CDR2 YYDKDF (reference sequence). The CDR3 contains 14 residues. CDR3: CATSRLAGTGELFF. The CDR3 nucleotides read TGTGCCACCAGCAGACTAGCAGGCACCGGGGAGCTGTTTTTT.

This clone was observed a handful of times. This chain links TRBV28 with TRBJ1-5; 9 bases map to TRBD1. V lost 7 bases and J lost 3; bases outside the gene matches: 13. This CDR3 comprises 17 residues. Germline-derived CDR1 and CDR2 are MDHEN and SYDVKM. The CDR3 region is CASIRTRDRANNQPQHF. CDR3 DNA: TGTGCCAGCATACGTACCAGGGACAGGGCCAACAATCAGCCCCAGCATTTT.

The rearrangement uses TRBV9 and TRBJ2-1; 8 bases align to TRBD2. The CDR3 is made up of 15 amino acids. J was trimmed by 4 bases and V by 2 bases; bases with no gene match: 5. Germline CDR1 and CDR2: SGDLS and YYNGEE. In nucleotides, the CDR3 is TGTGCCAGCAGCGTGGCGGGAGGATTTTACAATGAGCAGTTCTTC. Residues: CASSVAGGFYNEQFF.

J is TRBJ2-1 and V is TRBV6-5; TRBD2 matches at 7 bases. CDR1 MNHEY and CDR2 SVGAGI come from the germline V gene. The V and J ends lost 2 bases and 14 bases, in that order; junction bases with no gene match: 9. The length of the CDR3 is 13 residues. CDR3 sequence (DNA): TGTGCCAGCAGTTACAGGATCCGGGACTACAAGTTCTTC. It translates to CASSYRIRDYKFF.

The V call is TRBV2, the J call TRBJ1-4; D is possibly TRBD1 (5 bases). From germline, CDR1 is SNHLY and CDR2 FYNNEI. Deletions cut 0 bases from V and 6 bases from J, with 11 bases between. CDR3 length equals 15 residues. The CDR3 sequence is CASSEAEGIYEKLFF. CDR3 nucleotide sequence: TGTGCCAGCAGTGAAGCGGAGGGGATTTATGAAAAACTGTTTTTT.

The gene calls are TRBV6-6 and TRBJ1-2, with TRBD1 matching over 7 bases. The germline gives CDR1 MNHNY, CDR2 SVGAGI (reference sequence). This CDR3 is built from 13 residues. V was clipped by 7 bases and J by 10 bases; unmatched bases: 12. This CDR3 is CASTGGYGIHYTF. The CDR3 DNA reads as TGTGCCAGCACAGGGGGGTACGGGATTCACTACACCTTC.

This clone was seen just once. The CDR3 loop reads CSASMSTQGRTQYF. The CDR3 DNA reads TGCAGTGCTAGTATGTCTACCCAAGGGAGGACCCAGTACTTC. The chain combines TRBV20-1 with TRBJ2-5, with D possibly matching TRBD2 (5 bases). Germline-derived CDR1 and CDR2 are DFQATT and SNEGSKA (reference sequence). CDR3 size: 14 residues. V gave up 3 bases and J gave up 7 bases, with 18 bases separating them.

V is TRBV14 and J is TRBJ2-3, with a weak D call TRBD1 (5 bases). This CDR3 has 16 residues. Germline loops: CDR1 SGHDN, CDR2 FVKESK. The V and J ends lost 2 bases and 2 bases respectively, with 14 bases between them. CDR3 nucleotides: TGTGCCAGCAGCCAAAGGGGCGGATCTATCACAGATACGCAGTATTTT. It encodes CASSQRGGSITDTQYF.

This rearrangement joins TRBV21-1 to TRBJ2-7; the table's D call TRBD2 went unverified against the DNA. TRBV21-1 is listed as a pseudogene. The CDR3 covers 12 residues. DNA for the CDR3: TGTGCCAGCAGCAACGGGTTCTACGAGCAGTACTTC. Its protein product is CASSNGFYEQYF.

This chain joins TRBV15 and TRBJ2-2; 12 bases fit TRBD2. The CDR3 runs to 19 residues. Germline V gives CDR1 LNHNV, CDR2 YYDKDF (reference sequence). Trimming removed 5 bases from V and 6 bases from J; junction bases left unmatched: 16. The CDR3 bases are TGTGCCACCAGCCCGGACAGATTTACTAGCGGGAGGCAGGCCGGGGAGCTGTTTTTT. This codes for CATSPDRFTSGRQAGELFF.

CDR3 region: CASSTHRGPEAFF. Here the CDR3 DNA reads TGTGCCAGTAGTACCCACAGGGGACCTGAAGCTTTCTTT. The chain employs TRBV19 and TRBJ1-1, with 7 bases that match TRBD1. This CDR3 is 13 amino acids long. Per the germline V gene, CDR1 is LNHDA and CDR2 is SQIVND (reference sequence). Trimming took 4 bases from V and 6 from J; bases not matched to a gene: 5.

V and J are TRBV2 and TRBJ2-1; TRBD2 agrees at 7 bases. Losses at the gene ends were 8 bases for V and 8 bases for J; bases not matched to a gene: 9. This CDR3 comprises 13 residues. The germline V gene has CDR1 SNHLY and CDR2 FYNNEI. The CDR3 region has the DNA TGTGCCAGCTCGGGGGGTCTTGGTTATGAGCAGTTCTTC. This encodes CASSGGLGYEQFF. The full variable domain, rest sourced from reference TRBV2 and TRBJ2-1, is EPEVTQTPSHQVTQMGQEVILRCVPISNHLYFYWYRQILGQKVEFLVSFYNNEISEKSEIFDDQFSVERPDGSNFTLKIRSTKLEDSAMYFCASSGGLGYEQFFGPGTRLTVL.

This rearrangement joins TRBV5-4 to TRBJ2-2, with a possible D match to TRBD2 (6 bases). Trimming took off 0 bases at V and 5 bases at J, with 11 bases between the two ends. The CDR3 extends over 15 amino acids. CDR1 is SGHNT and CDR2 is YYREEE in the germline V gene (reference sequence). The chain's CDR3 is CASSLDRAGTGELFF. The CDR3 nucleotides are TGTGCCAGCAGCTTGGATAGGGCGGGGACCGGGGAGCTGTTTTTT.

The V gene is TRBV5-4, the J gene TRBJ2-1; 10 nucleotides line up with TRBD2. The CDR3 covers 15 residues. From germline, CDR1 is SGHNT and CDR2 YYREEE (reference sequence). The V gene end was trimmed by 4 bases and the J gene end by 2 bases; junction bases not matched to a gene: 3. CDR3 residues: CASSHTSGTYNEQFF. Here the CDR3 DNA reads TGTGCCAGCAGCCATACTAGCGGGACCTACAATGAGCAGTTCTTC.

The chain employs TRBV27 and TRBJ2-7; D is unresolved. Germline V gives CDR1 MNHEY, CDR2 SMNVEV (reference sequence). V shed 0 bases and J shed 3 bases, with 12 bases lying between them. The CDR3 is 15 amino acids. CDR3 nucleotides: TGTGCCAGCAGTTTATCTCATGGGCCCCTCTACGAGCAGTACTTC. Amino acids: CASSLSHGPLYEQYF.

The chain couples TRBV6-4 to TRBJ2-3; TRBD2 is a possible D gene (6 bases). Germline loops: CDR1 MRHNA, CDR2 SNTAGT. The CDR3 runs to 16 residues. Trimming left V 5 bases short and J 3 bases short, with 18 bases between. The CDR3 is CASSSEPGSNTDTQYF. CDR3 sequence (DNA): TGTGCCAGCAGTTCCGAACCCGGGAGTAATACAGATACGCAGTATTTT.

This chain links TRBV7-2 with TRBJ2-1; 10 bases agree with TRBD2. V lost 2 bases to trimming and J lost 7 bases; unmatched junction nucleotides: 8. Germline lookup yields CDR1 SGHTA and CDR2 FQGNSA. This CDR3 is built from 16 residues. In DNA, the CDR3 is TGTGCCAGCAGCTTACGCCTAGCGGGAGTATCAAATGAGCAGTTCTTC. This gives the protein CASSLRLAGVSNEQFF.

The V and J genes are TRBV2 and TRBJ2-2; D remains unclear. Trimming left V 6 bases short and J 5 bases short, with 7 bases between. The CDR3 loop spans 12 amino acids. CDR1 and CDR2 (germline): SNHLY, FYNNEI. CDR3 nucleotide sequence: TGTGCCAGCAGGCAAGGGACCGGGGAGCTGTTTTTT. The encoded protein is CASRQGTGELFF.

The chain links TRBV5-1 to TRBJ2-3; TRBD1 might be the D (6 bases). Germline CDR1 and CDR2: SGHRS and YFSETQ. The CDR3 consists of 17 residues. Trimming left V 0 bases short and J 0 bases short, with 14 bases between. In DNA form, the CDR3 reads TGCGCCAGCAGCTTGGTTGTACAGGGATCAAGCACAGATACGCAGTATTTT. Translated: CASSLVVQGSSTDTQYF. The whole variable domain, remainder taken from reference TRBV5-1 and TRBJ2-3, is KAGVTQTPRYLIKTRGQQVTLSCSPISGHRSVSWYQQTPGQGLQFLFEYFSETQRNKGNFPGRFSGRQFSNSRSEMNVSTLELGDSALYLCASSLVVQGSSTDTQYFGPGTRLTVL.

Notes on this clone: Other DNA sequences from this sample encode an identical CDR3 as well. V and J are TRBV5-1 and TRBJ1-1, with 7 bases fitting TRBD1. The germline V gene has CDR1 SGHRS and CDR2 YFSETQ. The CDR3 runs to 14 residues. Trimming took 4 bases from V and 1 from J; bases not matched to a gene: 4. CDR3 loop: CASSLSGGNTEAFF. The DNA for the CDR3 is TGCGCCAGCAGCCTATCAGGGGGGAACACTGAAGCTTTCTTT.